These T cell receptor beta chains were read from a single sample in a study of shared clonotypes between healthy human individuals. The assay was immunoSEQ multiplex PCR, and TCRdb's table has in-frame clones only and misses some. The sample contains 2 million to 2.5 million clones, approximately 96% of which appear only once. Sequencing was carried out using naive CD4+ T cells sorted from blood. These receptors all come from a young man in good health. The CDR3 runs from the conserved cysteine through the conserved F or W. The D gene is left open where the match is weak. Some rows have no size entry. The others give once, few or many, or a class for an expanded clone.

V	size	J	D	DNA	CDR3
TRBV27	NA	TRBJ1-6	NA	TGTGCCAGCAGTTTAACACTAAATTCACCCCTCCACTTT	CASSLTLNSPLHF
TRBV10-3	NA	TRBJ1-2	NA	TGTGCCATCAACGAGGGACACGGCTACACCTTC	CAINEGHGYTF
TRBV30	NA	TRBJ1-6	NA	TGTGCCTGGAGTGTATTGCCGTTCCGGGATCCTTGGGGACCCCTCCACTTT	CAWSVLPFRDPWGPLHF
TRBV10-3	NA	TRBJ2-7	NA	TGTGCCATCAGTACGACGGAGGCCTACGAGCAGTACTTC	CAISTTEAYEQYF
TRBV7-9	once	TRBJ1-1	NA	TGTGCCAGCAGCTTAGACCTTGGAACTGAAGCTTTCTTT	CASSLDLGTEAFF
TRBV9	NA	TRBJ2-6	TRBD1	TGTGCCAGCAGCGCCCACCTACCTTCTGGACAGGGATTTTATGGGGCCAACGTCCTGACTTTC	CASSAHLPSGQGFYGANVLTF
TRBV28	once	TRBJ2-5	TRBD1	TGTGCCAGCAGTTCCTATGACAGGGACCTAAAGACCCAGTACTTC	CASSSYDRDLKTQYF
TRBV18	once	TRBJ1-1	NA	TGTGCCAGCTCTCTCCAGGGGAACACTGAAGCTTTCTTT	CASSLQGNTEAFF
TRBV19	NA	TRBJ2-7	NA	TGTGCCAGTAGTATAGATTCCTCGTCACGGAGCTCCTACGAGCAGTACTTC	CASSIDSSSRSSYEQYF
TRBV11-3	NA	TRBJ2-2	NA	TGTGCCAGCAGCTTAGATGGGGGCACCGGGGAGCTGTTTTTT	CASSLDGGTGELFF
TRBV7-2	NA	TRBJ1-3	TRBD1	TGTGCCAGCAGCCTGACAGGGGCGATGGGAAACACCATATATTTT	CASSLTGAMGNTIYF
TRBV28	NA	TRBJ2-2	TRBD1	TGTGCCAGCACAAAGACAGGGACGAACACCGGGGAGCTGTTTTTT	CASTKTGTNTGELFF
TRBV6-1	NA	TRBJ2-2	TRBD2	TGTGCCAGCAGTGCAACCCAAGCGGGAGGGGGGACCGGGGAGCTGTTTTTT	CASSATQAGGGTGELFF
TRBV30	NA	TRBJ2-1	TRBD2	TGTGCCTGGAGCGGGGGGTCCTACAATGAGCAGTTCTTC	CAWSGGSYNEQFF
TRBV9	NA	TRBJ1-2	NA	TGTGCCAGCAGCGTAGATCGGGGCTACTATGGCTACACCTTC	CASSVDRGYYGYTF
TRBV19	NA	TRBJ1-3	TRBD1	TGTGCCAGTAGGACTACAGGGGACCGTGGAAACACCATATATTTT	CASRTTGDRGNTIYF
TRBV6-5	NA	TRBJ2-7	TRBD1	TGTGCCAGCAGTTACCACAGGGGGAGCTCCTACGAGCAGTACTTC	CASSYHRGSSYEQYF
TRBV27	NA	TRBJ2-7	NA	TGTGCCAGCAGCCCCACGGGGGCGAGCTACGAGCAGTACTTC	CASSPTGASYEQYF
TRBV6-6	NA	TRBJ2-7	TRBD2	TGTGCCAGCAGCCCCAGGACTAGCGGATACGAGCAGTACTTC	CASSPRTSGYEQYF
TRBV7-9	NA	TRBJ2-1	TRBD2	TGTGCCAGCAGCCTAGCGGGAGGAACCTACAATGAGCAGTTCTTC	CASSLAGGTYNEQFF
TRBV27	NA	TRBJ1-6	TRBD1	TGTGCCAGCAGTTCCCTCCGGGACAGTATTTCACCCCTCCACTTT	CASSSLRDSISPLHF
TRBV6-5	NA	TRBJ1-4	NA	TGTGCCAGCAGTTACCAGCCCAGTGAGGAAAAACTGTTTTTT	CASSYQPSEEKLFF
TRBV27	once	TRBJ2-3	NA	TGTGCCAGCAGTTTCAAAGGTTCAGGCTCCTACACGCGCCAGTCAGATACGCAGTATTTT	CASSFKGSGSYTRQSDTQYF
TRBV5-1	NA	TRBJ2-7	NA	TGCGCCAGCAGCTTGGCGGGGACAAGCTCCTACGAGCAGTACTTC	CASSLAGTSSYEQYF
TRBV5-5	NA	TRBJ1-1	TRBD1	TGTGCCAGCAGCAACGACAGGGGGTGGGCTACTGAAGCTTTCTTT	CASSNDRGWATEAFF
TRBV28	once	TRBJ1-1	NA	TGTGCCAGCAGTTTATTATTTTCGATGGGGGGCACTGAAGCTTTCTTT	CASSLLFSMGGTEAFF
TRBV2	NA	TRBJ2-2	TRBD1	TGTGCCAGCATCACTGGACAGGGGGCTTACACCGGGGAGCTGTTTTTT	CASITGQGAYTGELFF
TRBV5-6	NA	TRBJ1-5	TRBD1	TGTGCCAGCACCACGTGGGGGAGGACAGGTCAGCCCCAGCATTTT	CASTTWGRTGQPQHF
TRBV7-9	NA	TRBJ2-1	TRBD2	TGTGCCAGCAGCTTCGGACTAGCGGGAGGCAATGAGCAGTTCTTC	CASSFGLAGGNEQFF
TRBV30	NA	TRBJ2-3	TRBD1	TGTGCCTGGAGTGTACGAGGGGGCTTCGCAGATACGCAGTATTTT	CAWSVRGGFADTQYF
TRBV4-1	NA	TRBJ2-7	NA	TGCGCCAGCAGCCCTGACCAGTCCTTTAGCTCCTACGAGCAGTACTTC	CASSPDQSFSSYEQYF
TRBV5-4	NA	TRBJ1-4	NA	TGTGCCAGCAGCTTGTCGGCCCTCGACGAAAAACTGTTTTTT	CASSLSALDEKLFF
TRBV28	NA	TRBJ2-1	TRBD1	TGTGCCAGCACTTTATTACCGGGACAGGGACCCGATGAGCAGTTCTTC	CASTLLPGQGPDEQFF
TRBV7-2	NA	TRBJ2-7	TRBD2	TGTGCCAGCAGGCCCCCGACTAGCGGTTCCTACGAGCAGTACTTC	CASRPPTSGSYEQYF
TRBV9	NA	TRBJ1-3	NA	TGTGCCAGCAGCGTAGACGGAGGGTATGGAAACACCATATATTTT	CASSVDGGYGNTIYF
TRBV2	NA	TRBJ2-2	TRBD2	TGTGCCAGCAGTCGAACGGGACTAGGGAACACCGGGGAGCTGTTTTTT	CASSRTGLGNTGELFF
TRBV4-3	once	TRBJ2-5	NA	TGCGCCAGCAGCCAAGAGCAGGGAGGAAAGACCCAGTACTTC	CASSQEQGGKTQYF
TRBV28	NA	TRBJ2-3	NA	TGTGCCAGCAGTTTATTGGGAATCACAGATACGCAGTATTTT	CASSLLGITDTQYF
TRBV7-2	NA	TRBJ2-7	NA	TGTGCCAGCAGCCCGGGGATTGGCGGGAAGCGCTACGAGCAGTACTTC	CASSPGIGGKRYEQYF
TRBV29-1	NA	TRBJ1-2	TRBD1	TGCAGCGTTAATAATGAGGGGGACAGGGCTGTTTATGGCTACACCTTC	CSVNNEGDRAVYGYTF
TRBV9	NA	TRBJ2-7	TRBD1	TGTGCCAGCAGCTTACAGGGGTTTGCCTACGAGCAGTACTTC	CASSLQGFAYEQYF
TRBV7-9	NA	TRBJ2-2	NA	TGTGCCAGCAGCCCCTGGACCCTTGGGGGCGGGGAGCTGTTTTTT	CASSPWTLGGGELFF
TRBV4-1	NA	TRBJ2-1	TRBD2	TGCGCCAGCAGCCAAGCCGCGGGAGAAAGGTTTGATGAGCAGTTCTTC	CASSQAAGERFDEQFF
TRBV20-1	NA	TRBJ1-2	NA	TGCAGTGCTAGAGCGCGTTTCGGCTACACCTTC	CSARARFGYTF
TRBV11-2	NA	TRBJ2-3	TRBD2	TGTGCCAGCAGCTTAGGTCGGAGGACTAGACACACAGATACGCAGTATTTT	CASSLGRRTRHTDTQYF
TRBV2	once	TRBJ2-2	NA	TGTGCCAGCAGTGATTACACTGGAGGCACCGGGGAGCTGTTTTTT	CASSDYTGGTGELFF
TRBV11-2	NA	TRBJ2-2	NA	TGTGCCAGCAGCTTAGCCGGGAAGATCACCGGGGAGCTGTTTTTT	CASSLAGKITGELFF
TRBV5-4	NA	TRBJ2-7	NA	TGTGCCAGCAGCTTGTGGGGGAGGGGGTCTAGGTACGAGCAGTACTTC	CASSLWGRGSRYEQYF
TRBV10-3	NA	TRBJ2-5	TRBD1	TGTGCCATCAGTGAGTCGAGGGGGCAACTCCAAGAGACCCAGTACTTC	CAISESRGQLQETQYF
TRBV5-4	NA	TRBJ2-1	NA	TGTGCCAGCAGCTCGGCAGACAATGAGCAGTTCTTC	CASSSADNEQFF
TRBV21-1	once	TRBJ2-2	NA	TGTGCCAGCACCCTCGGGGGAGGGGATGACACCGGGGAGCTGTTTTTT	CASTLGGGDDTGELFF
TRBV6-5	NA	TRBJ2-7	TRBD1	TGTGCCAGCAGTTACTCGACAGGGACCACGGGGCAGTACTTC	CASSYSTGTTGQYF
TRBV4-1	NA	TRBJ1-3	TRBD1	TGCGCCAGCAGCCAAGGCACCAGCGACAGGGCGGGAAACACCATATATTTT	CASSQGTSDRAGNTIYF
TRBV6-1	NA	TRBJ1-2	NA	TGTGCCAGCAGTGAAGTGGACAGAAGTGGCTACACCTTC	CASSEVDRSGYTF